This T cell receptor (beta chain) was found in a study of fetal regulatory T cell absence and autoimmunity. Study background: IPEX patients had exocrine pancreas autoimmunity without clinical diabetes.

The CDR3 runs to 11 residues. V lost 5 bases and J 10 bases, leaving 10 bases between the germline ends. Germline CDR1 is MNHEY and CDR2 is SVGAGI. Study observations and caveats: Broadly similar TRB gene family usage was seen in pancreas and cord blood. The oligoclonal enrichment was interpreted as supporting antigen-driven pancreatic autoimmunity before birth in IPEX syndrome. Oligoclonal TCR enrichment in pancreas over cord blood reached over 90-fold for some clones.

As regards this clone: Antigen: not known.

The data were produced by immunoSEQ multiplex PCR, yet TCRdb's version contains in-frame clones alone and is incomplete. This table holds some 87,000 clones, about three quarters found once. The clonotype comes from a male donor with IPEX syndrome. The chain recombines TRBV6-5 with TRBJ2-3, with D unresolved. The material sequenced was pancreas tissue. CDR3 in amino acids: CASSAGSAQYF. The CDR3 DNA follows: TGTGCCAGCAGTGCAGGCTCTGCGCAGTATTTT.